This entry lists 30 T cell receptor beta chains sequenced from one sample in a study of blood T cell repertoires in COVID-19. Measured with immunoSEQ multiplex PCR; TCRdb has only the in-frame clones, and not every one. The table has approximately 210,000 clones, about 90% seen once. The sample consisted of peripheral blood. The source is a man aged 25 to 40 with acute or convalescent COVID-19.

The chain combines TRBV7-9 with TRBJ1-3; D not certain. V was shortened by 4 bases and J by 4 bases, with 5 bases between the two germline ends. The germline gives CDR1 SEHNR, CDR2 FQNEAQ (reference sequence). There are 12 residues in the CDR3. CDR3 nucleotide sequence: TGTGCCAGCAGCTACGAGGGAAACACCATATATTTT. It is translated as CASSYEGNTIYF.

The chain links TRBV5-1 to TRBJ2-3, with D tentatively TRBD1 (6 bases). The CDR3 sequence is 13 residues long. Trimming removed 2 bases from V and 3 bases from J, with 7 bases in between. Per the germline V gene, CDR1 is SGHRS and CDR2 is YFSETQ. The CDR3 loop is CASSLGGTDTQYF. CDR3 sequence (DNA): TGCGCCAGCAGCTTAGGGGGAACAGATACGCAGTATTTT.

This rearrangement joins TRBV19 to TRBJ1-1; 9 nucleotides agree with TRBD1. The CDR3 sequence is 16 residues long. Germline trimming cut 5 bases from V and 1 base from J; bases unmatched to any gene: 8. In germline, CDR1 is LNHDA, CDR2 SQIVND (reference sequence). The CDR3 protein is CASSHNRGPGNTEAFF. CDR3 nucleotides: TGTGCCAGTAGTCACAACAGGGGGCCGGGGAACACTGAAGCTTTCTTT. The entire variable domain, with the rest obtained from reference TRBV19 and TRBJ1-1, is as follows: DGGITQSPKYLFRKEGQNVTLSCEQNLNHDAMYWYRQDPGQGLRLIYYSQIVNDFQKGDIAEGYSVSREKKESFPLTVTSAQKNPTAFYLCASSHNRGPGNTEAFFGQGTRLTVV.

The chain joins TRBV11-2 to TRBJ2-7; 10 nucleotides match TRBD1. The CDR3 is 15 residues long. The germline CDR1 and CDR2 sequences are SGHAT and FQNNGV. The V and J ends lost 1 base and 2 bases, in that order; junction bases with no gene match: 2. CDR3 protein: CASSLVGTGAYEQYF. DNA for the CDR3: TGTGCCAGCAGCTTAGTCGGGACAGGGGCCTACGAGCAGTACTTC.

J is TRBJ2-2 and V is TRBV7-9; the D is unclear. This CDR3 spans 12 amino acids. V dropped 11 bases and J dropped 1 base, with 8 bases sitting between them. Germline CDR1 reads SEHNR; CDR2 reads FQNEAQ (reference sequence). The CDR3 loop is CAGLLNTGELFF. In DNA, the CDR3 is TGTGCCGGTCTACTGAACACCGGGGAGCTGTTTTTT.

This clone was found once. The CDR3 coding sequence is TGCGCCAGCAGCTTCCCGGGGAACACCGGGGAGCTGTTTTTT. Its protein is CASSFPGNTGELFF. This chain uses TRBV5-1 with TRBJ2-2; D remains unclear. CDR1 and CDR2 from the germline V gene are SGHRS and YFSETQ. This CDR3 is built from 14 residues. The V and J ends lost 2 bases and 1 base respectively, with 6 bases between them.

This chain uses TRBV4-2 with TRBJ2-7, with 10 bases aligning to TRBD1. This CDR3 comprises 16 residues. The germline V gene has CDR1 LGHNA and CDR2 YNFKEQ. The V gene end was trimmed by 1 base and the J gene end by 4 bases; junction bases not matched to a gene: 7. The CDR3 sequence is CASSQVLGTGDYEQYF. The CDR3 nucleotides are TGTGCCAGCAGCCAAGTCCTCGGGACAGGGGATTACGAGCAGTACTTC.

This chain links TRBV6-5 with TRBJ1-6, with a weak D call TRBD1 (5 bases). Between the trimmed V and J ends, which lost 6 bases and 5 bases, there was a span of 8 bases. The CDR3 totals 13 residues. CDR1 is MNHEY and CDR2 is SVGAGI in the germline V gene. The CDR3: CASRRQNNSPLHF. As DNA, the CDR3 is TGTGCCAGCAGAAGACAGAATAATTCACCCCTCCACTTT.

The chain employs TRBV28 and TRBJ1-6, with unresolved D. Germline CDR1 is MDHEN and CDR2 is SYDVKM. Between the trimmed V and J ends, which lost 5 bases and 7 bases, there was a span of 6 bases. The CDR3 spans 12 residues. CDR3 loop: CASSITNSPLHF. CDR3 bases: TGTGCCAGCAGTATAACAAATTCACCCCTCCACTTT.

This chain joins TRBV30 and TRBJ1-1, with a tentative D call TRBD1 (6 bases). The V end lost 2 bases, the J end lost 3 bases, and 22 bases lay between the germline ends. The germline V gene has CDR1 GTSNPN and CDR2 SVGIG (reference sequence). The CDR3 has 17 amino acids. CDR3 in amino acids: CAWSLLLFRGLHTEAFF. In nucleotides, the CDR3 is TGTGCCTGGAGTTTACTACTATTCAGGGGTTTGCACACTGAAGCTTTCTTT.

The chain joins TRBV5-1 to TRBJ2-5; 12 positions agree with TRBD1. V lost 4 bases and J lost 5; bases outside the gene matches: 6. This CDR3 has 15 residues. Germline V gene sequence: CDR1 SGHRS, CDR2 YFSETQ. In nucleotides, the CDR3 is TGCGCCAGCAGCGAGGGACAGGGGGCAGGGGAGACCCAGTACTTC. Translated: CASSEGQGAGETQYF.

The count of this clone is one. The V and J genes are TRBV4-2 and TRBJ2-1, with D maybe TRBD1 (6 bases). The CDR3 has 15 amino acids. V lost 4 bases to trimming and J lost 7 bases, with 17 bases between them. Looked up from germline, CDR1 is LGHNA and CDR2 is YNFKEQ. CDR3 residues: CASSRNKLGGNEQFF. In DNA form, the CDR3 reads TGTGCCAGCAGCCGTAATAAGCTAGGGGGTAATGAGCAGTTCTTC.

V usage is TRBV7-9 and J usage is TRBJ2-5, with no clear D. There are 12 residues in the CDR3. Deletions cut 5 bases from V and 5 bases from J, with 9 bases between. Germline CDR1 reads SEHNR; CDR2 reads FQNEAQ (reference sequence). Written as DNA, the CDR3 is TGTGCCAGCAGCCTCAACGGGGAGACCCAGTACTTC. Its protein is CASSLNGETQYF.

The rearrangement uses TRBV20-1 and TRBJ2-4; possibly TRBD2 for D (5 bases). This CDR3 spans 13 amino acids. V was cut by 3 bases and J by 3 bases, with 9 bases left in between. Germline V gene lookup returns CDR1 DFQATT and CDR2 SNEGSKA (reference sequence). CDR3 sequence reads: CSASGRNKNIQYF. Here the CDR3 DNA reads TGCAGTGCTAGTGGGAGAAACAAAAACATTCAGTACTTC.

The rearrangement uses TRBV2 and TRBJ2-5; maybe TRBD2 (7 bases). The germline gives CDR1 SNHLY, CDR2 FYNNEI. Trimming took 4 bases from V and 4 from J, leaving 16 bases between them. This CDR3 has 15 residues. CDR3 amino acids: CASSGYTGRVETQYF. CDR3 nucleotides: TGTGCCAGCAGTGGGTATACAGGGAGGGTAGAGACCCAGTACTTC.

The V and J genes are TRBV19 and TRBJ1-2; D uncertain. Germline loops: CDR1 LNHDA, CDR2 SQIVND (reference sequence). The ends were cut back, 2 bases at V and 6 bases at J, with 7 bases in the middle. This CDR3 spans 12 amino acids. CDR3 DNA sequence: TGTGCCAGTAGTATAAATGAGAATGGCTACACCTTC. This sequence encodes CASSINENGYTF.

This chain links TRBV13 with TRBJ1-6; 8 nucleotides agree with TRBD1. The CDR3 has 14 amino acids. Per the germline V gene, CDR1 is PRHDT and CDR2 is FYEKMQ (reference sequence). Unmatched junction bases numbered 7, after V lost 6 bases and J lost 9 bases. This chain's CDR3 is CASRQGDRGSPLHF. The CDR3 DNA sequence: TGTGCCAGCAGGCAGGGAGACAGGGGTTCACCCCTCCACTTT.

The chain combines TRBV28 with TRBJ1-5; D is ambiguous. The CDR3 has 13 residues. The V gene lost 6 bases and the J gene lost 7 bases, with 13 bases spanning the gap. Germline V gives CDR1 MDHEN, CDR2 SYDVKM. The chain's CDR3 is CASSGGLGQPQHF. The CDR3 nucleotides read TGTGCCAGCAGCGGAGGATTGGGACAGCCCCAGCATTTT.

The sample holds many counts of this clone. The V call is TRBV5-6, the J call TRBJ2-1; a possible D gene is TRBD1 (6 bases). This CDR3 contains 15 residues. Germline V lookup: CDR1 SGHDT, CDR2 YYEEEE. V was clipped by 1 base and J by 7 bases, with 15 bases between them. The chain's CDR3 is CASSLTSGVINEQFF. CDR3 nucleotide sequence: TGTGCCAGCAGCTTGACGTCAGGGGTAATTAATGAGCAGTTCTTC. The full variable domain, its missing parts supplied by reference TRBV5-6 and TRBJ2-1, is DAGVTQSPTHLIKTRGQQVTLRCSPKSGHDTVSWYQQALGQGPQFIFQYYEEEERQRGNFPDRFSGHQFPNYSSELNVNALLLGDSALYLCASSLTSGVINEQFFGPGTRLTVL.

This chain uses TRBV30 with TRBJ2-3; a weak D match, TRBD1 (6 bases). The CDR3 is 16 residues long. Trimming took off 4 bases at V and 2 bases at J, with 19 bases between the two ends. Germline V gives CDR1 GTSNPN, CDR2 SVGIG (reference sequence). The CDR3 is CAWTNPWGPYTDTQYF. CDR3 coding DNA: TGTGCCTGGACCAACCCATGGGGGCCGTACACAGATACGCAGTATTTT.

Judged by abundance, this clone is medium-sized (0.01 to 0.1%). The V gene is TRBV28, the J gene TRBJ1-1, with 8 bases aligning to TRBD1. Germline lookup yields CDR1 MDHEN and CDR2 SYDVKM. This CDR3 has 18 residues. V dropped 3 bases and J dropped 5; count of bases not matched to a gene: 17. The CDR3 sequence is CASSFRGQVGGVWTEAFF. DNA for the CDR3: TGTGCCAGCAGTTTCCGGGGACAGGTTGGAGGGGTTTGGACTGAAGCTTTCTTT.

The chain uses TRBV4-1 and TRBJ2-3; no firm D call. The CDR3 consists of 14 residues. The germline CDR1 and CDR2 sequences are MGHRA and YSYEKL. V was cut by 4 bases and J by 5 bases, with 13 bases left in between. CDR3 amino acids: CASSPPRRGDTQYF. As DNA, the CDR3 is TGCGCCAGCAGCCCCCCTAGACGAGGAGATACGCAGTATTTT.

In its sample, this clone was seen a few times. The chain couples TRBV4-2 to TRBJ2-1, with D possibly matching TRBD2 (5 bases). The CDR3 consists of 15 residues. Germline V gene lookup returns CDR1 LGHNA and CDR2 YNFKEQ. The V gene lost 1 base and the J gene lost 7 bases, with 14 bases spanning the gap. In DNA form, the CDR3 reads TGTGCCAGCAGCCAAGGCTTGACTAACTGGAATGAGCAGTTCTTC. Residues: CASSQGLTNWNEQFF.

The chain combines TRBV2 with TRBJ2-2; 9 bases are a match to TRBD1. The V segment lost 5 bases and the J segment 7 bases; nucleotides outside the gene matches: 8. Germline CDR1 and CDR2: SNHLY and FYNNEI. This CDR3 has 15 residues. The CDR3 reads CASSLGQGKFGELFF. DNA for the CDR3: TGTGCCAGCAGTTTGGGACAGGGAAAATTCGGGGAGCTGTTTTTT. Combining the CDR3 with reference TRBV2 and TRBJ2-2 gives the whole variable domain EPEVTQTPSHQVTQMGQEVILRCVPISNHLYFYWYRQILGQKVEFLVSFYNNEISEKSEIFDDQFSVERPDGSNFTLKIRSTKLEDSAMYFCASSLGQGKFGELFFGEGSRLTVL.

The gene calls are TRBV5-4 and TRBJ1-6; 10 positions agree with TRBD1. The CDR3 runs to 16 residues. CDR1 and CDR2 from the germline V gene are SGHNT and YYREEE (reference sequence). V dropped 5 bases and J dropped 6; count of bases not matched to a gene: 8. The CDR3, as DNA: TGTGCCAGCAGTCAAACGACAGGGGGCCCTAATTCACCCCTCCACTTT. This gives the protein CASSQTTGGPNSPLHF.

The chain employs TRBV5-4 and TRBJ1-2, with unresolved D. CDR1 and CDR2 (germline): SGHNT, YYREEE (reference sequence). The CDR3 contains 12 residues. V was pared by 3 bases and J by 4 bases, with 7 bases between. In DNA form, the CDR3 reads TGTGCCAGCAGCTCCAACGGCTATGGCTACACCTTC. Protein: CASSSNGYGYTF.

V usage is TRBV11-1 and J usage is TRBJ2-1; 10 bases are shared with TRBD2. This CDR3 has 15 amino acids. Germline V gene sequence: CDR1 SGHAT, CDR2 FQDESV (reference sequence). The V segment lost 5 bases and the J segment 0 bases; nucleotides outside the gene matches: 1. The CDR3 reads CASSGTSVSYNEQFF. The CDR3 DNA sequence: TGTGCCAGCAGCGGGACTAGCGTCTCCTACAATGAGCAGTTCTTC.

The chain combines TRBV5-6 with TRBJ2-3; D is possibly TRBD1 (5 bases). Per the germline V gene, CDR1 is SGHDT and CDR2 is YYEEEE. The CDR3 totals 14 residues. V shed 4 bases and J shed 2 bases, with 11 bases lying between them. The CDR3 region has the DNA TGTGCCAGCAGCCTTCAGGGATTCACAGATACGCAGTATTTT. This translates into CASSLQGFTDTQYF.

The CDR3 is CASRGQGGATRHYEQYF. The DNA of the CDR3 is TGTGCCAGCCGAGGGCAGGGGGGAGCGACTCGCCACTACGAGCAGTACTTC. The chain uses TRBV28 and TRBJ2-7; the D gene is possibly TRBD1 (7 bases). Trimming pared 8 bases from V and 3 bases from J, leaving 26 bases between. The CDR3 has 17 residues. Germline CDR1 and CDR2: MDHEN and SYDVKM.

V and J are TRBV18 and TRBJ1-1, with 7 bases lining up with TRBD1. The junction had 8 bases not matched to a gene; V was cut back by 6 bases and J by 1 base. CDR3 length: 15 amino acids. Germline V gene sequence: CDR1 KGHSH, CDR2 LQKENI. The CDR3 protein is CASSRYDRENTEAFF. DNA for the CDR3: TGTGCCAGCTCTCGTTACGACAGGGAGAACACTGAAGCTTTCTTT.